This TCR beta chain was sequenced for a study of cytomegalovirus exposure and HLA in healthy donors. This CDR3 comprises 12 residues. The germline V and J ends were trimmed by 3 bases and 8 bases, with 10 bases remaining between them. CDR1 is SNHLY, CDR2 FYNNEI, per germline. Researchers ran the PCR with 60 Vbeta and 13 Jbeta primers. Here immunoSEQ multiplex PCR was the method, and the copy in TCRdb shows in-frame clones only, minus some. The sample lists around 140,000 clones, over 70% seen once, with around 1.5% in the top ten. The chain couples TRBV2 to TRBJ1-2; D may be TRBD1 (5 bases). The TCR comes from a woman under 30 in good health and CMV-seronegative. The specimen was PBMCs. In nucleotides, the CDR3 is TGTGCCAGCAGTGACCCTCAGGGCGGCTACACCTTC. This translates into CASSDPQGGYTF.